The TCR beta chain under discussion was sequenced for a study of T cells after yellow fever vaccination (dated by TCRdb to the late 2010s). Regarding the study in general: Libraries from fractions with low cell numbers were prepared with the SMART-Seq v4 Ultra Low Input RNA kit. To track T-cell clones before and after primary and booster YFV17D yellow fever vaccination, bulk TCR alpha and beta repertoires were sequenced longitudinally. The cohort comprised two healthy male donors, one aged 18 to 30 and one aged 30 to 40 years. Bulk PBMC replicates and cell subsets were isolated from blood drawn at multiple timepoints before and after both primary and secondary immunization. Overall study results and their limits: A small fraction of clonotypes showed up in both the CD4 and CD8 compartments, probably as a result of convergent recombination. Computational filtering was needed because FACS-sorted repertoires could contain abundant contaminating clonotypes from the bulk population. Compared with the primary T-cell response, the secondary T-cell response was faster but weaker, reaching its peak on day 5 rather than on day 15. After the booster, most clones that had expanded after primary vaccination were detected again (approximately 95% of CD4 and 70% to 90% of CD8), suggesting broad maintenance of memory. Because only a couple of donors were included in the study, the extent to which the findings can be generalized is limited.

The treatment or condition tag for this specimen amounts to: live attenuated yellow fever vaccine strain. At every blood-draw timepoint, two biological replicates of bulk PBMCs were collected. PBMCs were isolated from peripheral blood using a standard Ficoll-Paque protocol. TriZol was used to extract RNA from bulk PBMCs, CD4 and CD8 fractions, and dextramer-positive and dextramer-negative fractions. Sequencing instrument: Illumina NovaSeq 6000. Synthesis of TCR cDNA relied on 5'RACE template switching, a step that introduced a universal primer site along with unique molecular identifiers. Priming of cDNA synthesis was performed from both the TCR alpha and TCR beta constant segments. Libraries were amplified in two PCR steps, with sample barcodes and sequencing adapters added in the second step. Sequencing of libraries was performed on Illumina HiSeq 2500 (2x100 bp) or NovaSeq (2x150 bp). Regarding the original processing steps: Demultiplexing of reads and collapsing into UMI consensus sequences were performed with MIGEC, and V(D)J alignment was carried out with MiXCR. Vaccine-responding clonotypes were defined with edgeR using replicate PBMC samples, requiring FDR below 0.01 and a log2 fold change above 5 up to day 15. Each bulk clonotype received a CD4 or CD8 identity based on whether the sequenced CD4 or CD8 repertoire contained that clonotype at higher abundance. TCRdb reanalyzed the raw reads on its own, using fastp at Q25 for trimming and MiXCR for clone calling, and kept in-frame beta chains. Each entry is one CDR3 protein sequence, shown with its most common DNA and genes. The V and J calls follow TCRdb's processing rather than the paper's. This sample has around 310,000 distinct CDR3 sequences in its table, and approximately 4.5% of those were observed once. Clones ranked in the top ten supply 15% to 20% of the sample.

The CDR3 has 14 amino acids, counting the end cysteine and valine. The only DNA kept is the CDR3, 42 bases in frame from the first base. CDR1 and CDR2 are drawn from the germline V gene: ENHRY, SYGVKD. The V end loses 0 bases and the J end loses 7 bases, and a stretch of 13 bases separates them. This clonotype was counted at least ten times. The specificity of this receptor is unknown. Base qualities are not recorded, but no much larger clone differs from it by a single base. The material sequenced was PBMCs, taken 15 days after the yellow fever booster vaccination. This receptor was obtained from a man aged 18 to 30 who received the YFV17D yellow fever vaccine. The sequence joins TRBV10-3 to TRBJ2-7, with no reliable assignment of the D segment. In nucleotides, the sequence is TGTGCCATCAGTGAGTCCCAACTCTTAAGGGAGCAGTACGTC. Translated, this gives CAISESQLLREQYV.